A selection of T cell receptor beta chains follows, all from one sample in a study of T-cell reconstitution after alpha-beta-depleted transplantation in children. From the PCR reads, TCRdb called clonotypes with MiXCR, one entry per CDR3 protein. The sample lists 750,000 to 950,000 distinct CDR3 sequences, 15% to 20% occurring once. Source: PBMCs, mostly from graft donor cells, taken 360 days after TCRalphabeta/CD19-depleted stem cell transplant. These receptors were obtained from a male patient aged 5 to 17 who had a stem cell transplant for acute lymphoblastic leukemia, so the T cells may come from the graft donor. Each CDR3 is given with its conserved first and last residue. A D gene is named only where the DNA matches it firmly. Size is stated for part of the rows, as once, few or many counts, or as a class when the clone is expanded.

v_call	j_call	d_call	clone_size	cdr3_nt	cdr3_aa
TRBV10-1	TRBJ2-5	TRBD2	few	TGCGCCAGCAGTGAGGGGAAAATAGCGGGAGCGTTCGGGGAGACCCAGTACTTC	CASSEGKIAGAFGETQYF
TRBV21-1	TRBJ2-1	NA	many	TGTGCCAGCGGCAGGGGGCCCCACTACAATGAGCAGTTCTTC	CASGRGPHYNEQFF
TRBV7-8	TRBJ2-5	TRBD2	NA	TGTGCCAGCAGCTCCTCCCGACTAGCGGGAGGAGAGACCCAGTACTTC	CASSSSRLAGGETQYF
TRBV29-1	TRBJ1-5	NA	NA	TGCAGCGTTGAAGATCCCCAAAGGGCCCAGCATTTT	CSVEDPQRAQHF
TRBV12-3/TRBV12-4	TRBJ2-7	NA	many	TGTGCCAGCAGTTACAGGGCTTGGGAGCAGTACTTC	CASSYRAWEQYF
TRBV4-1	TRBJ2-7	NA	NA	TGCGCCAGCAGCCAAGATGCGGCTAGCCCATGGTACGAGCAGTACTTC	CASSQDAASPWYEQYF
TRBV20-1	TRBJ2-7	NA	few	TGCAGTGCTAGGTTCGTCAGCGAGCAGTACTTC	CSARFVSEQYF
TRBV4-1	TRBJ2-3	NA	NA	TGCGCCAGCAGCCAAGATACTGGGCCTCTTAGCACAGATACGCAGTATTTT	CASSQDTGPLSTDTQYF
TRBV20-1	TRBJ2-1	TRBD2	few	TGCAGTGCTAGAGATTTGGGGACTAGCAGATTCAATGAGCAGTTCTTC	CSARDLGTSRFNEQFF
TRBV6-4	TRBJ2-7	NA	many	TGTGCCAGCAGGGGACCTAGGGACGAGCAGTACTTC	CASRGPRDEQYF
TRBV5-1	TRBJ2-7	TRBD2	few	TGCGCCAGCAGCCCAGACCTAGCGGAGCTATCCTACGAGCAGTACTTC	CASSPDLAELSYEQYF
TRBV10-3	TRBJ2-1	NA	many	TGTGCCATCAGTGAGTCGATGTTAAGGTTCCGGACACGGGGGTTCTTC	CAISESMLRFRTRGFF